The rows below give T cell receptor beta chains drawn from one sample of a study of OX40 agonist ivuxolimab in advanced cancers. Sequenced by immunoSEQ multiplex PCR; TCRdb stores in-frame clones only, minus some. The sample has fewer than 85,000 clones; around 87% are singletons. This specimen consisted of CD4+ or CD8+ T cells sorted from blood, obtained in a trial of the OX40 agonist ivuxolimab. The receptors were sampled from an adult with an advanced solid tumor such as melanoma, head and neck, liver or kidney cancer. CDR3s leave out the opening cysteine and the closing phenylalanine or tryptophan. Each record gives: clone size, V gene, J gene, CDR3 protein. Clone size is given for some rows only: seen once, a few or many times, or a class if the clone is expanded.

clone_size: -; v_call: TRBV6-5; j_call: TRBJ1-1; cdr3_aa: ASTLNTEAF
clone_size: -; v_call: TRBV5-1; j_call: TRBJ1-1; cdr3_aa: ASSLNLVTEAF
clone_size: -; v_call: TRBV19; j_call: TRBJ1-5; cdr3_aa: ASSTYRPDQPQH
clone_size: -; v_call: TRBV5-1; j_call: TRBJ1-5; cdr3_aa: ASSLRDRPNQPQH
clone_size: -; v_call: TRBV4-3; j_call: TRBJ2-1; cdr3_aa: ASSQGGQNGEQF
clone_size: -; v_call: TRBV11-3; j_call: TRBJ2-1; cdr3_aa: ASSREGEAYNEQF
clone_size: -; v_call: TRBV18; j_call: TRBJ2-7; cdr3_aa: ASSPGGGRASEQY
clone_size: -; v_call: TRBV7-9; j_call: TRBJ1-2; cdr3_aa: ASSLDRGYGYT
clone_size: -; v_call: TRBV5-4; j_call: TRBJ2-4; cdr3_aa: ASSGGQTKNIQY
clone_size: once; v_call: TRBV5-4; j_call: TRBJ1-1; cdr3_aa: ASSLGGNTEAF
clone_size: -; v_call: TRBV6-5; j_call: TRBJ1-2; cdr3_aa: ASSLSLYGYT
clone_size: -; v_call: TRBV7-9; j_call: TRBJ2-6; cdr3_aa: ASSLGGANVLT
clone_size: few; v_call: TRBV4-1; j_call: TRBJ2-1; cdr3_aa: ASSQAATGVNNEQF
clone_size: once; v_call: TRBV14; j_call: TRBJ1-1; cdr3_aa: ASSPRQGLTEAF
clone_size: -; v_call: TRBV10-3; j_call: TRBJ1-2; cdr3_aa: AISEKEQSNYGYT
clone_size: -; v_call: TRBV7-2; j_call: TRBJ2-1; cdr3_aa: AHRAEQAYNEQF